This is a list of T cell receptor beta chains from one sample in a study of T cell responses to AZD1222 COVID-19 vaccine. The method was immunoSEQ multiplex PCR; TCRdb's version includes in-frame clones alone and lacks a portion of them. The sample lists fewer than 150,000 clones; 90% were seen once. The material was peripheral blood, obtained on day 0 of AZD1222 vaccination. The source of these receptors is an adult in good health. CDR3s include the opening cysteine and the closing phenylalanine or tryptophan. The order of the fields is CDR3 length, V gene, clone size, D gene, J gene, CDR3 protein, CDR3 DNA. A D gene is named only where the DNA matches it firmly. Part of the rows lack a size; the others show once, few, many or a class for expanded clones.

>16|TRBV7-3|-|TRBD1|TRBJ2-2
CASRPTTGGNTGELFF
TGTGCCAGCAGGCCAACGACAGGGGGAAACACCGGGGAGCTGTTTTTT
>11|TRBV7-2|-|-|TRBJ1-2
CASTVSHGYTF
TGTGCCAGCACGGTGTCTCACGGCTACACCTTC
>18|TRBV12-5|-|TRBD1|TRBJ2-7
CASGLVLEGRGRLNEQYF
TGTGCTAGTGGTTTGGTACTCGAGGGCAGGGGGCGTTTAAACGAGCAGTACTTC
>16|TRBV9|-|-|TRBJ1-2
CASSVGAAALNYGYTF
TGTGCCAGCAGCGTAGGGGCCGCCGCCCTTAACTATGGCTACACCTTC
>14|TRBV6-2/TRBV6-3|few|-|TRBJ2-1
CASSYGGLNNEQFF
TGTGCCAGCAGTTACGGGGGACTTAACAATGAGCAGTTCTTC
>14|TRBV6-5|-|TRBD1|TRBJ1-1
CASSKTGGPTEAFF
TGTGCCAGCAGCAAGACAGGGGGCCCCACTGAAGCTTTCTTT
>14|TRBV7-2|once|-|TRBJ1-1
CASSLVASGTEAFF
TGTGCCAGCAGCTTAGTCGCCTCGGGAACTGAAGCTTTCTTT
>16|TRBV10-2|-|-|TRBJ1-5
CASTRGPGVSNQPQHF
TGCGCCAGCACTCGAGGTCCCGGGGTAAGCAATCAGCCCCAGCATTTT
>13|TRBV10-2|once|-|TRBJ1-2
CASSGSRESGYTF
TGCGCCAGCAGTGGCAGCAGGGAGTCAGGCTACACCTTC
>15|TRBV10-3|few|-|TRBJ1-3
CAISEAEFSGNTIYF
TGTGCCATCAGTGAGGCAGAATTCTCTGGAAACACCATATATTTT
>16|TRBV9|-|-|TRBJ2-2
CASSFPVAENTGELFF
TGTGCCAGCAGCTTCCCCGTAGCAGAAAACACCGGGGAGCTGTTTTTT
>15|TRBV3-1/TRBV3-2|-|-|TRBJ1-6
CASSQEPAYNSPLHF
TGTGCCAGCAGCCAAGAGCCCGCATATAATTCACCCCTCCACTTT
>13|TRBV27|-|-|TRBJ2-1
CASSPSSVNEQFF
TGTGCCAGCAGTCCCTCATCCGTTAATGAGCAGTTCTTC
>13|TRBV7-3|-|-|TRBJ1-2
CASSLRNGYGYTF
TGTGCCAGCAGCTTAAGGAACGGCTATGGCTACACCTTC
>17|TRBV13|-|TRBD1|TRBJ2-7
CASSSGQGFQSSYEQYF
TGTGCCAGCAGCTCGGGACAGGGATTCCAGAGCTCCTACGAGCAGTACTTC
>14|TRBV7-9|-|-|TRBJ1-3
CASSTGLSGNTIYF
TGTGCCAGCAGCACAGGGCTCTCTGGAAACACCATATATTTT
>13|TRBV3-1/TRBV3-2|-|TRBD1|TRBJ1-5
CASRQGVSQPQHF
TGTGCCAGCAGGCAGGGGGTAAGCCAGCCCCAGCATTTT
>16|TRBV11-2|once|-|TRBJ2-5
CASSLGIRERQETQYF
TGTGCCAGCAGCTTAGGTATCCGGGAGCGTCAAGAGACCCAGTACTTC
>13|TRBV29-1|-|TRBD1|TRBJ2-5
CSVAGGRTETQYF
TGCAGCGTGGCAGGGGGACGGACCGAGACCCAGTACTTC
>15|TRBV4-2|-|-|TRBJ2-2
CASSHVEGESGELFF
TGTGCCAGCAGCCACGTGGAGGGAGAATCCGGGGAGCTGTTTTTT
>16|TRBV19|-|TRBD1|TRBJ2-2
CASKEMGQGLHGELFF
TGTGCCAGTAAGGAGATGGGACAGGGTTTGCACGGGGAGCTGTTTTTT
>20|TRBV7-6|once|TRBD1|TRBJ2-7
CASSLEPGDRGPLVSYEQYF
TGTGCCAGCAGCTTAGAGCCAGGGGACAGGGGACCACTAGTCTCCTACGAGCAGTACTTC
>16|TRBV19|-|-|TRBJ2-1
CASSRERAPVNNEQFF
TGTGCCAGTAGTAGAGAGCGGGCCCCCGTCAACAATGAGCAGTTCTTC
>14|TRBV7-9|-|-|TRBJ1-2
CASSLGGFGYGYTF
TGTGCCAGCAGCTTAGGGGGCTTTGGCTATGGCTACACCTTC
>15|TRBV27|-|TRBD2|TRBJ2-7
CAVKRAAGVVREQYF
TGTGCCGTTAAAAGGGCGGCGGGAGTCGTTCGCGAGCAGTACTTC
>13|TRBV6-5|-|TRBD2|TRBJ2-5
CASSSSGQETQYF
TGTGCCAGCTCATCTAGCGGGCAAGAGACCCAGTACTTC
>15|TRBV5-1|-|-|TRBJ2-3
CASSFLGPDTDTQYF
TGCGCCAGCAGCTTCCTTGGTCCAGACACAGATACGCAGTATTTT
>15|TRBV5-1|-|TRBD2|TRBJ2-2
CASSFTGGDTGELFF
TGCGCCAGCAGCTTCACGGGGGGGGACACCGGGGAGCTGTTTTTT